One sample yielded the 9 T cell receptor beta chains listed below, sequenced in a study of a mutant IDH1 vaccine in newly diagnosed glioma. The antigens these receptors bind are not known. The time point: week 47, end of study. The study gave 300 ug of mutant IDH1 20-mer peptide per vaccine dose, with topical imiquimod. Profiling relied on immunoSEQ multiplex PCR, and the TCRdb table lists in-frame clones only, not all of them. Among approximately 100,000 clones listed, approximately 89% were seen once. Here the sequenced sample was PBMCs, taken from a glioma patient whose treatment included an IDH1 peptide vaccine. These receptors originate from a woman between 50 and 59 years old with glioma.

The chain joins TRBV4-1 to TRBJ2-1, with D unresolved. The CDR3 covers 11 residues. V was clipped by 0 bases and J by 8 bases, with 2 bases between them. The germline V gene has CDR1 MGHRA and CDR2 YSYEKL. The CDR3 DNA sequence: TGCGCCAGCAGCCAAGACCATGAGCAGTTCTTC. Translating it yields CASSQDHEQFF.

V usage is TRBV5-4 and J usage is TRBJ2-2; D is possibly TRBD1 (5 bases). CDR1 and CDR2 from the germline V gene are SGHNT and YYREEE (reference sequence). Between the trimmed V and J ends, which lost 2 bases and 5 bases, there was a span of 16 bases. CDR3 length: 16 residues. The CDR3 reads CASSFSSGFLTGELFF. The CDR3 coding sequence is TGTGCCAGCAGCTTCTCCTCAGGGTTTTTGACCGGGGAGCTGTTTTTT.

The chain uses TRBV28 and TRBJ2-5; weak D call: TRBD2 (5 bases). The CDR3 length is 14 residues. Trimming removed 2 bases at V and 1 base at J, with 8 bases between. Germline loops: CDR1 MDHEN, CDR2 SYDVKM. This CDR3 is CASSLRGAQETQYF. The CDR3, as DNA: TGTGCCAGCAGTTTACGGGGAGCCCAAGAGACCCAGTACTTC.

The genes are TRBV2 and TRBJ1-4, with TRBD1 identical over 7 bases. Trimming took 8 bases from V and 1 from J; bases not matched to a gene: 1. Germline CDR1 is SNHLY and CDR2 is FYNNEI. The CDR3 is 13 amino acids. The CDR3 DNA reads TGTGCCAGCCAGGGGGAAACTAATGAAAAACTGTTTTTT. Its translation is CASQGETNEKLFF.

The J gene is TRBJ2-7, the V gene TRBV6-5; D is uncertain. V lost 6 bases to trimming and J lost 9 bases, with 12 bases between them. CDR3 length equals 11 residues. Germline CDR1 and CDR2: MNHEY and SVGAGI. This CDR3 is CASRSSRMQYF. As DNA, the CDR3 is TGTGCCAGCAGGAGTTCTAGGATGCAGTACTTC.

The J gene is TRBJ2-1, the V gene TRBV10-3, with a weak D call TRBD2 (6 bases). V gave up 6 bases and J gave up 1 base, with 10 bases separating them. Germline lookup yields CDR1 ENHRY and CDR2 SYGVKD. The CDR3 consists of 14 residues. CDR3 DNA sequence: TGTGCCATCAGCCTCGGACTATCCTACAATGAGCAGTTCTTC. This translates into CAISLGLSYNEQFF.

A single count supports this clone. The sample holds other DNA sequences that translate to the same CDR3. The rearrangement joins TRBV6-5 to TRBJ2-1; 8 bases match TRBD1. V was pared by 4 bases and J by 4 bases, with 3 bases of the junction left unmatched. Germline V gene sequence: CDR1 MNHEY, CDR2 SVGAGI. This CDR3 comprises 14 residues. This CDR3 is CASSLQGAYNEQFF. In DNA form, the CDR3 reads TGTGCCAGCAGTTTGCAGGGGGCGTACAATGAGCAGTTCTTC.

V gene TRBV19 combines with J gene TRBJ1-4; D is undetermined. Germline V gene data show CDR1 as LNHDA and CDR2 as SQIVND (reference sequence). Trimming took off 3 bases at V and 0 bases at J, with 8 bases between the two ends. CDR3 length equals 15 residues. Here the CDR3 DNA reads TGTGCCAGTAGTATGGGGAGATCAACTAATGAAAAACTGTTTTTT. Translation: CASSMGRSTNEKLFF.

The rearrangement joins TRBV1 to TRBJ2-7; the table's D call TRBD1 went unverified against the DNA. TRBV1 is a documented pseudogene. This CDR3 has 16 residues. As DNA, the CDR3 is TGCACCAGCAGCCAAATAATCCGGGACATCCTTGACGAGCAGTACTTC. It codes for CTSSQIIRDILDEQYF.